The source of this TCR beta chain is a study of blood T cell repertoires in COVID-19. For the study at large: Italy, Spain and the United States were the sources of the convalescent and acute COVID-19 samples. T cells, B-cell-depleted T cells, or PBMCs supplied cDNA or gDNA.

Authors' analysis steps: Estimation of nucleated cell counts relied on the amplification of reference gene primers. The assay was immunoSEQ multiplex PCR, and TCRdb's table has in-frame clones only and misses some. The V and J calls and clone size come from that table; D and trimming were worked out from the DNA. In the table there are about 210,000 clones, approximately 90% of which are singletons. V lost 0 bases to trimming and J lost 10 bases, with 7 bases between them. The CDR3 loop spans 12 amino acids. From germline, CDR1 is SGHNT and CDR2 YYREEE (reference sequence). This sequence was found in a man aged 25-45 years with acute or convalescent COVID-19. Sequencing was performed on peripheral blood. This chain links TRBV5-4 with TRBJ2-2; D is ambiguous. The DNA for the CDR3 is TGTGCCAGCAGCTTGGTAGAGAAGGAGCTGTTTTTT. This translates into CASSLVEKELFF.